This T cell receptor (beta chain) was identified in a study of Graves' ophthalmopathy and Graves' hyperthyroidism (dated by TCRdb to 2017 to 2018). At the level of the whole study: Peripheral blood was collected at initial diagnosis, before any treatment. For training and testing, the 80 to 100 patients in the discovery cohort were randomly divided in a 7:3 ratio. In more than five hyperthyroidism patients, the T-cell repertoires found in thyroid tissue were compared with those found in blood. In total, 135 blood samples were TCR-sequenced: 40 to 45 ophthalmopathy, about 75 hyperthyroidism and roughly 17 hyperthyroidism-to-ophthalmopathy patients. To tell Graves' ophthalmopathy apart from Graves' hyperthyroidism, and to predict which patients would progress to ophthalmopathy, the study relied on TCR beta repertoire signatures. Once sampling was done, hyperthyroidism patients were given methimazole at a starting dose of 30 mg daily, while ophthalmopathy patients were given high-dose intravenous methylprednisolone. An independent validation cohort was composed of approximately 19 hyperthyroidism patients and around 16 patients who later progressed from hyperthyroidism to ophthalmopathy. To explore V-J signatures that distinguish ophthalmopathy from hyperthyroidism, a discovery set of under 110 patients was enrolled, made up of more than 40 with ophthalmopathy and roughly 55 with stable hyperthyroidism. What the research found in general, with its limitations: In cross-validation, the 13-signature model distinguished ophthalmopathy from stable hyperthyroidism with 85% to 90% sensitivity and around 81% specificity, and in the test set the corresponding values were about 80% and 75%. Most of the expanded thyroid clonotypes with a frequency above 0.001 were also detected in blood, and it was suggested that the thyroid immune response may be reflected by blood repertoires. In validation, the model predicted ophthalmopathy progression with about 64% sensitivity and approximately 75% specificity; some 13 predicted patients were CT-confirmed with GO in a median of approximately six months. Sample size was not statistically predetermined, and group allocation was not concealed from the investigators.

For repertoire sequencing, the TCR beta CDR3 regions were amplified from RNA transcripts. HTBI primers and the Qiagen OneStep RT-PCR kit were used in a first-round RT-PCR, which was followed by a second-round multiplex PCR, size selection and purification. Libraries were sequenced paired-end with 100 bp reads on an Illumina HiSeq2000. Under the source paper's analysis protocol: SOAPnuke was used for read processing, and reads with adapters, uncalled bases, a mean Phred below 15, or no exact constant-primer or identifier match were discarded. High-quality paired reads were merged with COPE v1.2.5. Each unique nucleotide sequence was treated as a clonotype, and MiTCR v1.1 was used to align the clonotypes to the IMGT TRB V, D and J references. The analysis was limited to V-J combinations with a frequency above 0.0001, which together covered 99.2% of repertoires. For each V-J combination, a TCR clonal expansion and chaos score was defined as the ratio of F50 clonal expansion to chaos observed in the TCRdist matrix. Welch's t-statistics and random forest were used to reduce features to 13 V-J combinations, which were fed into a naive Bayes classifier. Thyroid-blood repertoire similarity was quantified with the Morisita-Horn index. The public sequencing data were trimmed at Q25 with fastp and processed into clonotypes with MiXCR by TCRdb, which kept only in-frame beta chains. When rows share a CDR3 protein, they turn into one entry using the most common DNA and genes. The V and J calls were determined by TCRdb, not by the authors. Within this sample are 680,000 or so distinct CDR3 sequences, with about a fifth of them counted one time only. The ten largest clonotypes hold more than 5.5% of the sample.

In this sample, this clonotype turned up many times. Its antigen has not been determined. No clone much larger than this one lies a single base away; base qualities are absent. Trimming at the junction amounts to 7 bases on V and 4 bases on J, and the germline ends lie 11 bases apart. From its cysteine to its phenylalanine, the CDR3 spans 13 amino acids. CDR3 DNA only is kept here, 39 bases in frame from base 1. The CDR1 and CDR2 encoded by the germline V gene are MDHEN and SYDVKM. Stable hyperthyroidism was defined as no progression to ophthalmopathy within 18 months of follow-up. Hyperthyroidism patients were newly diagnosed, were aged 18 to 65 years, and had a disease duration under 2 months. Patients with other autoimmune diseases, uncontrolled infections, pregnancy or lactation were excluded from the study. Diagnosis relied on clinical symptoms, serum thyroxine, TRAb, thyroid ultrasound and orbital computed tomography. Using Ficoll-Paque density gradient centrifugation, PBMCs were isolated from about 9.4 ml of fresh peripheral blood. Trizol reagent was used to extract the total RNA, and its quality was then checked on an Agilent 2100 Bioanalyzer.

The specimen was peripheral blood. The sequence was collected from a woman between 18 and 29 years old with stable Graves' hyperthyroidism. Some clones in this sample may be carry-over from other donors' samples. Donor details come from another sample of the same person, matched by shared clones. The receptor chain draws on TRBV28 and TRBJ1-5; the D gene lacks a confident call. The CDR3 corresponds to CASTEVLNQPQHF. In nucleotides, the sequence is TGTGCCAGCACGGAAGTCCTGAATCAGCCCCAGCATTTT.